This is a list of T cell receptor beta chains from one sample in a study of blood T cell repertoires in COVID-19. Clones were sequenced by immunoSEQ multiplex PCR, and TCRdb holds only the in-frame ones, with some missing. The sample gives tens of thousands of clones, around 82% of which show up once; roughly 5.2% is in the top ten. Sequenced sample: peripheral blood. The receptors derive from a human donor in a cohort sampled during active COVID-19. Each CDR3 is given without its conserved first and last residue. Each record gives: J gene, V gene, CDR3 length, CDR3 protein.

j_gene: TRBJ1-3; v_gene: TRBV3-1/TRBV3-2; len: 16; CDR3aa: ASSDRLSSGTAGNTIY
j_gene: TRBJ2-1; v_gene: TRBV5-1; len: 15; CDR3aa: ASSLAPTSGLHNEQF
j_gene: TRBJ1-1; v_gene: TRBV21-1; len: 15; CDR3aa: ASSPNSPLQGNAEAF
j_gene: TRBJ2-3; v_gene: TRBV9; len: 13; CDR3aa: ASSVAVGGTDTQY
j_gene: TRBJ1-2; v_gene: TRBV4-2; len: 13; CDR3aa: ASSQERPGTDGYT
j_gene: TRBJ2-3; v_gene: TRBV19; len: 13; CDR3aa: ASSEDGRTTDTQY
j_gene: TRBJ2-5; v_gene: TRBV9; len: 11; CDR3aa: ASSVAPGETQY
j_gene: TRBJ1-5; v_gene: TRBV28; len: 14; CDR3aa: ASRRGTGSVYQPQH
j_gene: TRBJ2-2; v_gene: TRBV14; len: 15; CDR3aa: ASSLIGGALSTGELF
j_gene: TRBJ2-7; v_gene: TRBV7-2; len: 13; CDR3aa: ASSFSGGFSYEQY
j_gene: TRBJ2-7; v_gene: TRBV20-1; len: 12; CDR3aa: SASRTGGNYEQY
j_gene: TRBJ2-1; v_gene: TRBV9; len: 12; CDR3aa: ASSPGTAGVAQF
j_gene: TRBJ2-5; v_gene: TRBV7-8; len: 12; CDR3aa: ASSFSGVGETQY
j_gene: TRBJ1-4; v_gene: TRBV27; len: 15; CDR3aa: ASSTRPLQGSNEKLF
j_gene: TRBJ2-1; v_gene: TRBV10-1; len: 11; CDR3aa: ASSRGSYNEQF
j_gene: TRBJ2-4; v_gene: TRBV18; len: 14; CDR3aa: ASSPIADRAKNIQY
j_gene: TRBJ2-7; v_gene: TRBV4-1; len: 18; CDR3aa: ASSQAVGDRGLKTSYEQY
j_gene: TRBJ1-2; v_gene: TRBV5-1; len: 12; CDR3aa: ASSLAPGNYGYT
j_gene: TRBJ2-1; v_gene: TRBV9; len: 15; CDR3aa: ASSPLMGRGSIDEQF
j_gene: TRBJ2-7; v_gene: TRBV11-2; len: 13; CDR3aa: ASSSGWGRPYEQY
j_gene: TRBJ2-7; v_gene: TRBV2; len: 11; CDR3aa: ASSYTGYHEQY
j_gene: TRBJ1-5; v_gene: TRBV24-1; len: 11; CDR3aa: ATSDPGNQPQH
j_gene: TRBJ2-2; v_gene: TRBV9; len: 13; CDR3aa: ASSPGQGNTGELF
j_gene: TRBJ2-3; v_gene: TRBV6-5; len: 13; CDR3aa: ASSPGGRPADTQY
j_gene: TRBJ2-3; v_gene: TRBV11-3; len: 10; CDR3aa: ASSLGADTQY
j_gene: TRBJ1-6; v_gene: TRBV6-1; len: 16; CDR3aa: ASSERGRGSSYNSPLH
j_gene: TRBJ1-3; v_gene: TRBV5-6; len: 13; CDR3aa: ASSSPTGSGNTIY
j_gene: TRBJ2-3; v_gene: TRBV2; len: 11; CDR3aa: ASRDGGTDTQY
j_gene: TRBJ2-3; v_gene: TRBV12-5; len: 13; CDR3aa: ASVAGFGGPDTQY
j_gene: TRBJ2-7; v_gene: TRBV7-8; len: 11; CDR3aa: ASTGGVRYEQY
j_gene: TRBJ2-7; v_gene: TRBV20-1; len: 8; CDR3aa: SALKGEQY
j_gene: TRBJ2-5; v_gene: TRBV5-4; len: 14; CDR3aa: ASSVPGGGYRETQY
j_gene: TRBJ2-3; v_gene: TRBV19; len: 17; CDR3aa: ASSISPPGTSSGGRAQY
j_gene: TRBJ2-5; v_gene: TRBV5-1; len: 11; CDR3aa: ASSSGQGETQY
j_gene: TRBJ2-5; v_gene: TRBV7-2; len: 11; CDR3aa: ASSRMNGETQY
j_gene: TRBJ1-5; v_gene: TRBV19; len: 14; CDR3aa: ASRDNNGGLGQPQH
j_gene: TRBJ1-2; v_gene: TRBV20-1; len: 9; CDR3aa: SAGQGNGYT
j_gene: TRBJ2-2; v_gene: TRBV7-8; len: 13; CDR3aa: ASSPTGANTGELF
j_gene: TRBJ1-1; v_gene: TRBV19; len: 11; CDR3aa: ASSTEDRAKAF
j_gene: TRBJ2-7; v_gene: TRBV5-4; len: 10; CDR3aa: ASSTSSYEQY
j_gene: TRBJ2-5; v_gene: TRBV6-5; len: 12; CDR3aa: ASKRVGEQETQY
j_gene: TRBJ2-1; v_gene: TRBV7-2; len: 13; CDR3aa: ASSLVVAGAGEQF
j_gene: TRBJ2-2; v_gene: TRBV5-3; len: 15; CDR3aa: ARSYPWLAGITGELF
j_gene: TRBJ2-1; v_gene: TRBV7-8; len: 14; CDR3aa: ASSSRTSGGGNEQF